The TCR beta chain under discussion was sequenced for a study of Graves' ophthalmopathy and Graves' hyperthyroidism. Study information: Researchers obtained peripheral blood at initial diagnosis, before any treatment had begun.

A follow-up of 18 months without ophthalmopathy meant that hyperthyroidism was stable. Pregnant or lactating patients and those with other autoimmune diseases or uncontrolled infections were excluded. It was from 10 ml of fresh peripheral blood that the PBMCs came. This clonotype came up many times. Amplified TCR beta CDR3 regions were obtained using RNA transcripts as template. HTBI primers served in a first-round RT-PCR, which a second-round multiplex PCR followed. TCRdb processed the multiplex PCR reads anew with MiXCR; each CDR3 protein has one entry. The sample shows more than 300,000 distinct CDR3 sequences, 15% of them seen only once. Trimming took 5 bases from V and 8 from J; bases not matched to a gene: 8. This CDR3 is 14 amino acids long.

This receptor was obtained from a woman younger than 35 with stable Graves' hyperthyroidism. The specimen was peripheral blood. The chain uses TRBV12-3 or TRBV12-4 and TRBJ1-2; 10 nucleotides match TRBD1. CDR3 sequence: CASSLAGTGEGYTF. DNA of the CDR3: TGTGCCAGCAGTCTTGCCGGGACAGGGGAAGGCTACACCTTC.